A selection of T cell receptor beta chains follows, all from one sample in a study of T cells in localized non-small cell lung cancer. Clones were sequenced by immunoSEQ multiplex PCR, and TCRdb holds only the in-frame ones, with some missing. Among tens of thousands of clones, around 81% were seen once, and the ten largest hold 15% to 20%. Sequences were derived from PBMCs, sampled before any cancer treatment. Receptors were obtained from a man aged 40 to 70 with stage II squamous cell lung carcinoma. Both conserved end residues are part of each CDR3. The D gene is left open where the match is weak. Only some rows state a clone size, as once, few, many or a class for expanded clones.

NA	NA	TRBV5-1	TRBJ2-2	CASSFSGVDTGELFF	TGCGCCAGCAGCTTTTCCGGGGTCGATACCGGGGAGCTGTTTTTT
NA	NA	TRBV6-5	TRBJ2-7	CASRRRGEQYF	TGTGCCAGCAGACGAAGAGGCGAGCAGTACTTC
NA	NA	TRBV6-1	TRBJ1-5	CASSVAGANQPQHF	TGTGCCAGCAGTGTAGCAGGGGCAAATCAGCCCCAGCATTTT
NA	NA	TRBV6-1	TRBJ1-2	CASSELGGGYTF	TGTGCCAGCAGTGAATTGGGGGGTGGCTACACCTTC
TRBD1	few	TRBV5-4	TRBJ1-2	CASSPRRTGGFYGYTF	TGTGCCAGCAGCCCGCGGAGGACAGGGGGCTTCTATGGCTACACCTTC
NA	once	TRBV18	TRBJ1-3	CASSPPSQRGNTIYF	TGTGCCAGCTCACCACCGTCACAGAGGGGAAACACCATATATTTT
TRBD2	few	TRBV5-6	TRBJ2-1	CASSELAGSYNEQFF	TGTGCCAGCAGCGAACTAGCGGGTTCCTACAATGAGCAGTTCTTC
NA	NA	TRBV5-4	TRBJ2-1	CASSLDPHQEQFF	TGTGCCAGCAGCTTGGACCCGCACCAAGAGCAGTTCTTC
NA	few	TRBV28	TRBJ2-7	CAVRDGRSYEQYF	TGTGCCGTCAGGGACGGACGCTCCTACGAGCAGTACTTC
TRBD2	NA	TRBV7-9	TRBJ2-1	CASSPTSGGAGEQFF	TGTGCCAGCAGCCCAACTAGCGGGGGGGCCGGTGAGCAGTTCTTC
TRBD2	NA	TRBV5-4	TRBJ2-1	CASSVGTSGVPYNEQFF	TGTGCCAGCAGCGTTGGGACTAGCGGGGTACCCTACAATGAGCAGTTCTTC
NA	NA	TRBV4-1	TRBJ2-1	CASSQEQAGYNEQFF	TGCGCCAGCAGCCAAGAACAAGCGGGTTACAATGAGCAGTTCTTC
NA	NA	TRBV18	TRBJ1-3	CASSPSQGSSGNTIYF	TGTGCCAGCTCACCATCGCAGGGGAGCTCTGGAAACACCATATATTTT
NA	NA	TRBV29-1	TRBJ2-4	CSVEDTPPNIQYF	TGCAGCGTTGAAGATACCCCCCCAAACATTCAGTACTTC
NA	NA	TRBV19	TRBJ2-5	CASSPPRGTQYF	TGTGCCAGTAGTCCGCCAAGGGGGACCCAGTACTTC
NA	NA	TRBV21-1	TRBJ2-2	CASSKDTGELFF	TGTGCCAGCAGCAAAGACACCGGGGAGCTGTTTTTT
TRBD1	NA	TRBV5-1	TRBJ1-1	CASSPHRGATEAFF	TGCGCCAGCAGCCCACACAGGGGTGCCACTGAAGCTTTCTTT
NA	few	TRBV5-5	TRBJ1-1	CASSFVVFTGYLNTEAFF	TGTGCCAGCAGCTTCGTCGTTTTTACAGGATACCTGAACACTGAAGCTTTCTTT
NA	NA	TRBV4-2	TRBJ2-5	CASSQEQQATQYF	TGTGCCAGCAGCCAAGAACAACAGGCAACTCAGTACTTC
TRBD1	NA	TRBV19	TRBJ1-5	CASSIEDRASQPQHF	TGTGCCAGTAGTATAGAAGACAGGGCCAGTCAGCCCCAGCATTTT
TRBD2	NA	TRBV29-1	TRBJ2-5	CSGFTSGQETQYF	TGCAGCGGGTTTACTAGCGGCCAAGAGACCCAGTACTTC
NA	NA	TRBV27	TRBJ1-5	CASSLFDNQPQHF	TGTGCCAGCAGTTTATTTGACAATCAGCCCCAGCATTTT
NA	NA	TRBV2	TRBJ2-6	CASSLVLGRANVLTF	TGTGCCAGCAGTTTGGTCTTGGGGCGGGCCAACGTCCTGACTTTC
NA	NA	TRBV7-3	TRBJ2-2	CASSLHPDNTGELFF	TGTGCCAGCAGTCTCCACCCAGATAACACCGGGGAGCTGTTTTTT
TRBD1	NA	TRBV2	TRBJ2-7	CASRRQGTYEQYF	TGTGCCAGCCGCCGACAGGGGACCTACGAGCAGTACTTC
NA	once	TRBV11-2	TRBJ2-1	CASSSSGGNEQFF	TGTGCCAGCAGCTCCTCCGGCGGCAATGAGCAGTTCTTC
NA	once	TRBV7-2	TRBJ1-6	CASSPGWDGSPLHF	TGTGCCAGCAGCCCGGGGTGGGACGGTTCACCCCTCCACTTT
TRBD1	NA	TRBV18	TRBJ1-1	CASSPRDLGTAPNTEAFF	TGTGCCAGCTCACCACGTGATTTGGGGACAGCTCCGAACACTGAAGCTTTCTTT
TRBD1	NA	TRBV5-1	TRBJ1-1	CASSLPGQGATEAFF	TGCGCCAGCAGCTTGCCGGGACAGGGGGCAACTGAAGCTTTCTTT
NA	NA	TRBV7-3	TRBJ1-1	CASSFSGNTEAFF	TGTGCCAGCAGCTTCTCGGGGAACACTGAAGCTTTCTTT
NA	NA	TRBV7-2	TRBJ2-2	CASSLDLGELFF	TGTGCCAGCAGCTTAGATTTGGGGGAGCTGTTTTTT
NA	once	TRBV7-2	TRBJ2-3	CASSLGYSTDTQYF	TGTGCCAGCAGCTTAGGTTATAGCACAGATACGCAGTATTTT
TRBD2	NA	TRBV7-9	TRBJ2-3	CASSLSSGGFDTQYF	TGTGCCAGCAGCTTAAGTAGCGGGGGATTTGATACGCAGTATTTT
TRBD2	NA	TRBV6-5	TRBJ2-1	CASSSLAGKSYNEQFF	TGTGCCAGCAGTTCTCTAGCGGGAAAGTCCTACAATGAGCAGTTCTTC
NA	NA	TRBV23-1	TRBJ1-3	CASSQESGSGNTIYF	TGCGCCAGCAGTCAAGAATCAGGGTCTGGAAACACCATATATTTT
NA	NA	TRBV7-8	TRBJ1-1	CASSLGGTTEAFF	TGTGCCAGCAGCTTAGGGGGGACGACTGAAGCTTTCTTT
NA	NA	TRBV4-1	TRBJ1-1	CASSQEMGMNTEAFF	TGCGCCAGCAGCCAAGAAATGGGGATGAACACTGAAGCTTTCTTT
TRBD1	NA	TRBV19	TRBJ1-2	CASSRDRGNYGYTF	TGTGCCAGTAGTAGGGACAGGGGGAACTATGGCTACACCTTC
TRBD1	NA	TRBV30	TRBJ2-3	CAWIDRGTDTQYF	TGTGCCTGGATCGACAGGGGCACAGATACGCAGTATTTT
NA	NA	TRBV7-3	TRBJ2-1	CASSLGGPADEQFF	TGTGCCAGCAGCTTAGGGGGCCCAGCGGATGAGCAGTTCTTC
NA	NA	TRBV28	TRBJ1-1	CACYRVRTEAFF	TGTGCCTGCTACAGGGTTAGAACTGAAGCTTTCTTT
NA	NA	TRBV15	TRBJ2-3	CATSRDNRAGRGDTQYF	TGTGCCACCAGCAGAGATAATAGGGCAGGGCGGGGAGATACGCAGTATTTT
NA	NA	TRBV6-6	TRBJ1-2	CASSYSFGENYGYTF	TGTGCCAGCAGTTACTCTTTCGGGGAGAACTATGGCTACACCTTC
TRBD1	NA	TRBV15	TRBJ1-6	CATSRETGGVSPLHF	TGTGCCACCAGCAGAGAAACAGGGGGAGTTTCACCCCTCCACTTT
TRBD1	once	TRBV6-4	TRBJ2-7	CASSPNQGAGEQYF	TGTGCCAGCAGCCCCAACCAGGGGGCAGGCGAGCAGTACTTC
NA	NA	TRBV15	TRBJ2-4	CATSGRGIGAKNIQYF	TGTGCCACCAGCGGAAGGGGGATAGGGGCCAAAAACATTCAGTACTTC
NA	NA	TRBV28	TRBJ1-2	CASSFALRAEGYTF	TGTGCCAGCAGTTTTGCACTAAGGGCGGAAGGCTACACCTTC
TRBD1	NA	TRBV9	TRBJ2-7	CASSVDGTGFYEQYF	TGTGCCAGCAGCGTAGACGGGACAGGGTTCTACGAGCAGTACTTC
NA	NA	TRBV19	TRBJ1-5	CASSSSLRRGGNQPQHF	TGTGCCAGTAGTTCCTCACTTCGTCGGGGGGGCAATCAGCCCCAGCATTTT
TRBD1	NA	TRBV7-2	TRBJ2-5	CASSADRGRIQETQYF	TGTGCCAGCAGCGCCGACAGGGGCCGAATTCAAGAGACCCAGTACTTC
TRBD1	NA	TRBV28	TRBJ1-2	CASTHGQVYGYTF	TGTGCCAGCACCCATGGACAGGTCTATGGCTACACCTTC
NA	NA	TRBV30	TRBJ2-3	CAWSARGTLGDTQYF	TGTGCCTGGAGTGCCCGGGGCACATTGGGGGATACGCAGTATTTT
TRBD1	NA	TRBV5-4	TRBJ1-4	CASSATGGTNEKLFF	TGTGCCAGCAGCGCTACAGGGGGCACTAATGAAAAACTGTTTTTT
TRBD1	NA	TRBV19	TRBJ2-2	CASSSGTGVSGELFF	TGTGCCAGTAGTTCCGGGACAGGGGTTTCCGGGGAGCTGTTTTTT
TRBD1	NA	TRBV11-2	TRBJ1-1	CASSLEQGPRANTEAFF	TGTGCCAGCAGCTTAGAACAGGGGCCGCGAGCAAACACTGAAGCTTTCTTT
NA	NA	TRBV4-1	TRBJ2-3	CASSQFNPDTQYF	TGCGCCAGCAGCCAATTTAATCCGGATACGCAGTATTTT
NA	NA	TRBV30	TRBJ1-1	CAWSVPGLNTEAFF	TGTGCCTGGAGTGTACCCGGGTTGAACACTGAAGCTTTCTTT